The clone carrying this TCR beta chain was counted many times. Its matching antigen is unknown. This entry comes from a study of early T cells in non-severe SARS-CoV-2 infection. Points from the study as a whole: Lookups in VDJdb leaned toward anti-spike CD8 responses and missed private and CD4 specificities.

Each CDR3 protein gets one entry after TCRdb re-called the 5' RACE reads with MiXCR. The table has 55,000 to 65,000 distinct CDR3 sequences, about 12% seen once. Specimen: whole blood. The source is an adult who was a healthcare worker with PCR-confirmed SARS-CoV-2 infection or an uninfected control (not recorded which).

The CDR3 here is CASSLGYSGSQETQYF. The CDR3 bases are TGTGCCAGCAGCTTAGGTTATAGCGGGTCGCAAGAGACCCAGTACTTC. The chain employs TRBV7-2 and TRBJ2-5; 7 positions match TRBD2. J was trimmed by 2 bases and V by 1 base; bases with no gene match: 7. This CDR3 has 16 residues. Germline V gives CDR1 SGHTA, CDR2 FQGNSA.